The clone carrying this T cell receptor (beta chain) was seen a few times. Its target is not known. Arm-PCR of CDR3 regions and iRepertoire HTBI primers were the basis on which TCR beta libraries were built. In TCRdb, the multiplex PCR reads were re-called with MiXCR into one record per CDR3 protein. The sample consists of about 660,000 distinct CDR3 sequences, about 30% of them appearing once. The sample comes from a study of regulatory T cells in long-lasting Graves disease. Study details: It was over 5 years of antithyroid drugs, with positive TSH receptor antibodies, that meant persistent Graves' disease. Study-level points and caveats: Tissue studied was limited to peripheral blood, excluding thyroid tissue. Favored usage of TRBV28, TRBJ1-2 and TRBJ2-5 was recorded in persistent disease.

Germline V lookup: CDR1 SGHAT, CDR2 FQNNGV. CDR3 size: 15 residues. V shed 4 bases, J shed 4 bases, and the junction held 9 bases outside the gene matches. Noted time point: persistent/refractory GD, antithyroid drugs over 5 years with positive TRAb. RNA extracted from PBMCs served as the sequencing template. The receptor was isolated from a female donor with Graves disease. The chain recombines TRBV11-2 with TRBJ1-1, with TRBD1 matching 7 bases. The sample consisted of peripheral blood mononuclear cells (PBMCs), taken when the disease was refractory, from a patient treated with antithyroid drugs. The CDR3, as DNA: TGTGCCAGCAGCTCAGCCGGGACAGATATCACTGAAGCTTTCTTT. Translating gives CASSSAGTDITEAFF.